The 9 T cell receptor beta chains in this list originate from one sample, sequenced in a study of immune heterogeneity within non-small cell lung tumors (dated by TCRdb to the late 2010s). The TCR template was genomic DNA extracted from bulk tumor tissue, and approximately 630 ng of gDNA was amplified for each sample. During surgery, multiple biopsies were taken from each primary tumor and placed as far apart as possible within the tumor mass. The study cohort was described as untreated and was composed of newly diagnosed NSCLC cases undergoing curative surgery. The data were produced on a HiSeq X Ten. A multiplex PCR system amplified the TCR beta CDR3 region, with a first 10-cycle round using 32 V-gene forward and 13 J-gene reverse primers. Using fastp at Q25 and MiXCR, TCRdb reprocessed the public reads and kept productive beta chains. CDR3 protein duplicates are merged, each entry listing the most common genes and DNA. The sample table records around 3,000 distinct CDR3 sequences; roughly 45% of these occur just once. The ten largest clones represent roughly 53% of the sample.

Material for sequencing was lung tumor tissue. Every receptor here comes from a man aged 55 to 69 with non-small cell lung cancer.

Comment on this clonotype: Sequence at one end of the junction differs from germline and may be a read error. The genes are TRBV5-1 and TRBJ1-2, with 8 nucleotides matching TRBD1. The CDR3 length is 15 residues. Germline CDR1 reads SGHRS; CDR2 reads YFSETQ. The CDR3 is CASSLWGQANYCYTF. CDR3 DNA sequence: TGCGCCAGCAGCTTGTGGGGACAGGCTAACTATTGCTACACCTTC.

This chain joins TRBV28 and TRBJ1-5, with D possibly matching TRBD1 (5 bases). CDR1 is MDHEN and CDR2 is SYDVKM in the germline V gene. This CDR3 comprises 15 residues. V was cut by 5 bases and J by 7 bases, with 18 bases left in between. In DNA, the CDR3 is TGTGCCAGCAGTCCCACCAGGGAAACGAGGCAGCCCCAGCATTTT. Translating gives CASSPTRETRQPQHF. The full variable domain, completed using reference TRBV28 and TRBJ1-5, is DVKVTQSSRYLVKRTGEKVFLECVQDMDHENMFWYRQDPGLGLRLIYFSYDVKMKEKGDIPEGYSVSREKKERFSLILESASTNQTSMYLCASSPTRETRQPQHFGDGTRLSIL.

The V call is TRBV16, the J call TRBJ1-2; the match to TRBD1 covers 7 bases. The V segment lost 4 bases and the J segment 4 bases; nucleotides outside the gene matches: 6. The CDR3 contains 14 residues. Germline V gene data show CDR1 as KGHSY and CDR2 as FQNENV. CDR3 nucleotides: TGTGCCAGCAGCCTCTCGACAGGGACCTATGGCTACACCTTC. It yields the protein CASSLSTGTYGYTF.

This clonotype counts as medium-sized. The chain has TRBV6-1 and TRBJ1-6; TRBD1 aligns across 8 bases. This CDR3 is built from 15 residues. The V and J ends lost 4 bases and 10 bases, in that order; junction bases with no gene match: 9. Germline V lookup: CDR1 MNHNS, CDR2 SASEGT. The CDR3 region is CASSGGRGPESPLHF. The CDR3 DNA follows: TGTGCCAGCAGTGGGGGCAGGGGGCCAGAGTCACCCCTCCACTTT.

The chain joins TRBV30 to TRBJ1-5; maybe TRBD1 (5 bases). Germline CDR1 GTSNPN, CDR2 SVGIG (reference sequence). V lost 2 bases and J 0 bases, leaving 14 bases between the germline ends. This CDR3 comprises 16 residues. CDR3: CAWSYGHLDSNQPQHF. DNA of the CDR3: TGTGCCTGGAGTTACGGACATCTCGATAGCAATCAGCCCCAGCATTTT.

The J gene is TRBJ1-2, the V gene TRBV27, with 7 nucleotides matching TRBD1. V lost 1 base, J lost 5 bases, and 4 bases stayed unmatched. Germline loops: CDR1 MNHEY, CDR2 SMNVEV (reference sequence). The CDR3 length is 14 residues. The CDR3 sequence is CASSLFGTEYGYTF. The CDR3 DNA reads TGTGCCAGCAGTTTATTTGGGACAGAATATGGCTACACCTTC.

The chain combines TRBV6-1 with TRBJ2-7, with D perhaps TRBD1 (5 bases). Germline V gene lookup returns CDR1 MNHNS and CDR2 SASEGT. The ends were cut back, 3 bases at V and 0 bases at J, with 12 bases in the middle. This CDR3 region has 15 residues. The CDR3 loop reads CASSESGDSSYEQYF. The CDR3 DNA follows: TGTGCCAGCAGTGAGTCCGGAGACAGCTCCTACGAGCAGTACTTC.

The chain carries TRBV28 and TRBJ2-7; D gene uncertain. V dropped 2 bases and J dropped 4 bases, with 3 bases sitting between them. Germline assignment: CDR1 MDHEN and CDR2 SYDVKM. This CDR3 is 11 amino acids long. This CDR3 reads CASSLQYEQYF. CDR3 sequence (DNA): TGTGCCAGCAGTTTACAGTACGAGCAGTACTTC.

In its sample, this clonotype is medium-sized. This chain links TRBV11-3 with TRBJ2-7, with D unclear. CDR1 is SGHNT, CDR2 YENEEA, per germline. The CDR3 is made up of 12 amino acids. Trimming removed 5 bases from V and 3 bases from J, with 8 bases in between. CDR3 residues: CASSNQIYEQYF. CDR3 nucleotide sequence: TGTGCCAGCAGCAACCAGATCTACGAGCAGTACTTC.